This T cell receptor beta chain was retrieved from a study of identical twins. Notes on the study in general: Compared with unrelated sharing, twin-shared out-of-frame alpha sequences had more low-probability sequences. Abundant beta clonotypes from cord blood had fewer insertions, unlike memory repertoires, which showed none.

Template switching supplied a universal primer site; unique molecular identifiers were carried on the cDNA. A single record per CDR3 protein comes from TCRdb applying MiXCR to the 5' RACE reads. The sample lists approximately 590,000 distinct CDR3 sequences; just under 10% were seen once. This clonotype was seen at least ten times. No antigen is known for it. Losses at the gene ends were 2 bases for V and 7 bases for J; bases not matched to a gene: 5. The CDR3 length is 15 residues. Germline loops: CDR1 MNHEY, CDR2 SVGAGI. This same sample was also part of a study on yellow fever vaccine responses in identical twins.

Sequencing was carried out using PBMCs. The chain joins TRBV6-5 to TRBJ1-4; TRBD1 agrees at 9 bases. The sequence derives from a woman aged 18-30 years in good health. The CDR3 bases are TGTGCCAGCAGTTACGGGACAGGGAGGGGTGAAAAACTGTTTTTT. Residues: CASSYGTGRGEKLFF.